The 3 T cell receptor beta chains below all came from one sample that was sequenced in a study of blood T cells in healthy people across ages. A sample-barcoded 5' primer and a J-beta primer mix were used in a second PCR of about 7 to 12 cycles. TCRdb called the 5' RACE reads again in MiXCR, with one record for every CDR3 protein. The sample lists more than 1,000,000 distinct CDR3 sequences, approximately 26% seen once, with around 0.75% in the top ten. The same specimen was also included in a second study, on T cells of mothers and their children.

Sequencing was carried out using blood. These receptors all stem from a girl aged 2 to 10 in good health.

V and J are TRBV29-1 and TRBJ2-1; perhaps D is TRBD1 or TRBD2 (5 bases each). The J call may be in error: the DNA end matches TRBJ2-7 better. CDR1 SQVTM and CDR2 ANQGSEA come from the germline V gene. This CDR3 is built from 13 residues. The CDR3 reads CSVLGPGDYEQYF. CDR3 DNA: TGCAGCGTCCTGGGACCCGGGGACTACGAGCAGTACTTC.

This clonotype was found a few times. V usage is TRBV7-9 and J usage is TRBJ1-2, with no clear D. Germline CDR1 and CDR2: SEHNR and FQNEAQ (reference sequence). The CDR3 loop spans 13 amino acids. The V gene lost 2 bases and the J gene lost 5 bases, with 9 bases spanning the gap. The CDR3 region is CASSLTSSYGYTF. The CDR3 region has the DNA TGTGCCAGCAGCTTAACCAGCTCTTATGGCTACACCTTC.

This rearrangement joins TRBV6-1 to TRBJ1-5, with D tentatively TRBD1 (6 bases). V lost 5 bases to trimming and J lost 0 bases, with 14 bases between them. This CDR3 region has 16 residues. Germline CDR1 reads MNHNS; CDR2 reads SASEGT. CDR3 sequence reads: CASSPYRVPSNQPQHF. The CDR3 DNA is TGTGCCAGCAGTCCCTACAGGGTTCCTAGCAATCAGCCCCAGCATTTT.